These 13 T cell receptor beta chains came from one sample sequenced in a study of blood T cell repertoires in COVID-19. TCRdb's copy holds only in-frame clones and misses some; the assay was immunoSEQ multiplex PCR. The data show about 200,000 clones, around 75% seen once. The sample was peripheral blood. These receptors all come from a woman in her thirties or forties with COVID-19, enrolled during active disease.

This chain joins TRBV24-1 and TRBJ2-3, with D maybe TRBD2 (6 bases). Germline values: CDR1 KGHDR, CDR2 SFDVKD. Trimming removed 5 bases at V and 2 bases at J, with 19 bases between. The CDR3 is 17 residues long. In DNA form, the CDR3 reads TGTGCCACCAGTGCAAGCCTGAACAGCGGGTCCACAGATACGCAGTATTTT. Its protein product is CATSASLNSGSTDTQYF.

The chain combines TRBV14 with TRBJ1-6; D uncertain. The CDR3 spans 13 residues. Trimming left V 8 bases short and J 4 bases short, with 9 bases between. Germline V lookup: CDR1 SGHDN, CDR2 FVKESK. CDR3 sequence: CASGGEYNSPLHF. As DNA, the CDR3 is TGTGCCAGCGGTGGGGAGTATAATTCACCCCTCCACTTT.

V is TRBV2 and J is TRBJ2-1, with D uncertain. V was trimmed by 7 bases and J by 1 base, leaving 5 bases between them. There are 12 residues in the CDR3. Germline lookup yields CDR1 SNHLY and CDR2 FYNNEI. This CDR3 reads CASTPSYNEQFF. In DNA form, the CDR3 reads TGTGCCAGCACTCCTTCCTACAATGAGCAGTTCTTC.

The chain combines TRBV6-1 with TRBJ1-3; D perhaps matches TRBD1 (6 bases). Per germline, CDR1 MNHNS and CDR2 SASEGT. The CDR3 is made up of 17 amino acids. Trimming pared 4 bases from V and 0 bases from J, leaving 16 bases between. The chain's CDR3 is CASSGQGPLYSGNTIYF. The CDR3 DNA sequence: TGTGCCAGCAGTGGCCAGGGGCCCCTCTACTCTGGAAACACCATATATTTT.

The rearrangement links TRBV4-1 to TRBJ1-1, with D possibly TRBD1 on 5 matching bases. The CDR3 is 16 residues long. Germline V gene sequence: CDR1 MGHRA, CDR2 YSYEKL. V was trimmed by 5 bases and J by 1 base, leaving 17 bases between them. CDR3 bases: TGCGCCAGCAGCAAGACAGAGGCACAGACGAACACTGAAGCTTTCTTT. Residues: CASSKTEAQTNTEAFF.

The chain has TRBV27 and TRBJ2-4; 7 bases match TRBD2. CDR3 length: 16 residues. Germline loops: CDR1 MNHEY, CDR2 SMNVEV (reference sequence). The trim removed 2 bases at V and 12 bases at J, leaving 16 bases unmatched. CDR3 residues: CASSLREASGTIHQYF. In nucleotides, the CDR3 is TGTGCCAGCAGTTTACGGGAGGCCAGCGGGACTATTCATCAGTACTTC.

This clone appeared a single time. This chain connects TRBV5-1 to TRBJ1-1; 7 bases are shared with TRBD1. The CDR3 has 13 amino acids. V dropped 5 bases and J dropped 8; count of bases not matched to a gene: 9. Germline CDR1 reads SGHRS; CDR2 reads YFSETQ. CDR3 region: CASSYGQEREAFF. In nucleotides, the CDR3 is TGCGCCAGCAGTTACGGACAGGAAAGGGAAGCTTTCTTT.

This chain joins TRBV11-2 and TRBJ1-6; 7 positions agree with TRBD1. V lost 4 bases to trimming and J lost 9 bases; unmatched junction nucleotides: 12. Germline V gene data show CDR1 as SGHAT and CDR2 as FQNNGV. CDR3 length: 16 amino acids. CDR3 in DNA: TGTGCCAGCAGCTACGGACAGGCTTCCGCTGGTTCACCCCTCCACTTT. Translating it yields CASSYGQASAGSPLHF.

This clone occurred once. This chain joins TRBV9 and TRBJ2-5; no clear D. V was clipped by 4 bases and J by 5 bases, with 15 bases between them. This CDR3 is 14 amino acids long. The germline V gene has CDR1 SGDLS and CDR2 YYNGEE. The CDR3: CASSPRVLQETQYF. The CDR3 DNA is TGTGCCAGCAGCCCCCGGGTTCTGCAGGAGACCCAGTACTTC. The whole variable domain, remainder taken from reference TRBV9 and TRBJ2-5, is DSGVTQTPKHLITATGQRVTLRCSPRSGDLSVYWYQQSLDQGLQFLIQYYNGEERAKGNILERFSAQQFPDLHSELNLSSLELGDSALYFCASSPRVLQETQYFGPGTRLLVL.

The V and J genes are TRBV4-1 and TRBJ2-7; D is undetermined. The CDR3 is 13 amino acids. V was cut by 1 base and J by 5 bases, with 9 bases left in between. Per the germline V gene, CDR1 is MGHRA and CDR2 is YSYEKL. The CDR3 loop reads CASSQGTSDEQYF. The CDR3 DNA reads TGCGCCAGCAGCCAAGGAACTTCGGACGAGCAGTACTTC.

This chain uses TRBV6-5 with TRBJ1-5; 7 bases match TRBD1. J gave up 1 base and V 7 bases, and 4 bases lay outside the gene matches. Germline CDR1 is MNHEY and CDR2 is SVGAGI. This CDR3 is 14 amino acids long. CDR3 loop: CASTPRGSNQPQHF. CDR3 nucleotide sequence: TGTGCCAGCACTCCCAGGGGGAGCAATCAGCCCCAGCATTTT.

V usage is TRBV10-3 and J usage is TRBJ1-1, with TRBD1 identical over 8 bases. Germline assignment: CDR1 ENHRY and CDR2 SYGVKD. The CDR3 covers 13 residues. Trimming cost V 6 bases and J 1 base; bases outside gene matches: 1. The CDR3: CAIRGQGNTEAFF. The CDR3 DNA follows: TGTGCCATCAGAGGACAGGGGAACACTGAAGCTTTCTTT.

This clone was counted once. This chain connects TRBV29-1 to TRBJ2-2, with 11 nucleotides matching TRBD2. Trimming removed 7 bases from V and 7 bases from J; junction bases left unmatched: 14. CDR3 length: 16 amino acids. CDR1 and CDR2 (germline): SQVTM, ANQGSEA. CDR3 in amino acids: CSAEGIAGGPLGELFF. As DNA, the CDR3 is TGCAGCGCGGAGGGGATAGCGGGAGGGCCCCTCGGGGAGCTGTTTTTT.